This TCR beta chain was recovered during a study of Ad26.COV2.S vaccination and SARS-CoV-2 variants. Broader study findings: It was found that vaccine and placebo recipients had similar non-spike TCR breadth.

The table came from immunoSEQ multiplex PCR; TCRdb's copy has only in-frame clones and leaves some out. The sample includes about 400,000 clones, around four fifths seen only once; the top ten take about 7.1%. Treatment defined: around 19 received Ad26.COV2.S at low or high dose, single or two shots; a few received placebo; per-sample allocation not given. Specimen acquisition occurred on day 63 following the initial vaccine or placebo injection. Remarks on this clone: Its cognate antigen is unknown.

V gave up 5 bases and J gave up 4 bases, with 14 bases separating them. Germline-derived CDR1 and CDR2 are MNHEY and SVGAGI. The CDR3 extends over 14 amino acids. Source: peripheral blood, taken in a trial of Ad26.COV2.S vaccine versus placebo. The chain recombines TRBV6-5 with TRBJ1-2; D perhaps matches TRBD1 (6 bases). This sequence originates from a person between 18 and 60 years old who received the Ad26.COV2.S COVID-19 vaccine or a placebo. CDR3 region: CASSQRDTGYGYTF. The DNA for the CDR3 is TGTGCCAGCAGTCAACGGGACACCGGCTATGGCTACACCTTC.